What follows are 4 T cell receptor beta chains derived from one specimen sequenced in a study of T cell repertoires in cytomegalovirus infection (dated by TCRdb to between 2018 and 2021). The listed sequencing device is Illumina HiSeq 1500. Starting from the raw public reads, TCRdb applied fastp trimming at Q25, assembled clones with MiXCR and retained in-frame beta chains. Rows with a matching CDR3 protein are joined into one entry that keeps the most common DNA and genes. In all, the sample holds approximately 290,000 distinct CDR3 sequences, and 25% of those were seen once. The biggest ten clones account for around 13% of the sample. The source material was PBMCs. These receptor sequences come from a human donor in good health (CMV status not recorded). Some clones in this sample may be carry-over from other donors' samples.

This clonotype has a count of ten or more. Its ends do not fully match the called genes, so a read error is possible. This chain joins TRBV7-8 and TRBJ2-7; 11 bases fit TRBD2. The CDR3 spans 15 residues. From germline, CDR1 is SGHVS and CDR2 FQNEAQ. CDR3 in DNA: TGTGCCAGCAGTTTAGGACTAGCGGGTTCCTACGAGCAGTACTTC. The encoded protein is CASSLGLAGSYEQYF.

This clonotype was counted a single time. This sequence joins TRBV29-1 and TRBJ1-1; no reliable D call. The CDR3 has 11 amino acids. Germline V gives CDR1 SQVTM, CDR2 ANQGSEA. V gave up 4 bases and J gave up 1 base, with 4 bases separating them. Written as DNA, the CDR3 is TGCAGCGTTGGACAGAACACTGAAGCTTTCTTT. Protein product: CSVGQNTEAFF.

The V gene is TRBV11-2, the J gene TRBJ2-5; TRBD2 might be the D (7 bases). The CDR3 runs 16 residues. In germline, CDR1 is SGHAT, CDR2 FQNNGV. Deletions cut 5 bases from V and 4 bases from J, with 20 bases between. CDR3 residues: CASSPLGLGGGETQYF. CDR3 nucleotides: TGTGCCAGCAGCCCACTTGGACTAGGGGGTGGAGAGACCCAGTACTTC.

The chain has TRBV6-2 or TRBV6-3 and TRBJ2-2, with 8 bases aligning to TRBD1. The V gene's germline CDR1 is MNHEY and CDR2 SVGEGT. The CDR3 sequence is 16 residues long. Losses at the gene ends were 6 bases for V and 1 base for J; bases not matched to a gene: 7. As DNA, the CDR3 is TGTGCCAGCAGCCCTACCGGGACAGGGAACACCGGGGAGCTGTTTTTT. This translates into CASSPTGTGNTGELFF.